The clone carrying this T cell receptor (beta chain) is a singleton in its sample. Sequencing used immunoSEQ multiplex PCR; TCRdb keeps in-frame clones, though not all of them. The profile shows about 230,000 clones, under 90% of them singletons. The data stem from a study of blood T cell repertoires in COVID-19. The CDR3 runs 16 residues. The clonotype originates from a man between 45 and 60 years old with COVID-19, enrolled during active disease. This sequence joins TRBV21-1 and TRBJ2-1; TRBD1 is the table's D call and was not checked against the DNA. TRBV21-1 is noted as a pseudogene. Sequencing was performed on peripheral blood. Written as DNA, the CDR3 is TGTGCCAGCAGCAAATTCGCCGTCACACCATACAATGAGCAGTTCTTC. It codes for CASSKFAVTPYNEQFF.